This TCR beta chain comes out of a study of blood T cell repertoires in COVID-19. Study summary: T cells, B-cell-depleted T cells, or PBMCs provided the cDNA or gDNA that served as material.

The protocol was immunoSEQ multiplex PCR, while the TCRdb copy is restricted to in-frame clones and leaves out a portion. This sample carries around 130,000 clones, roughly 80% of them seen once, and the ten largest clones take approximately 8%. This clone occurred once. The germline V and J ends were trimmed by 0 bases and 4 bases, with 16 bases remaining between them. The CDR3 spans 16 residues. Germline CDR1 and CDR2: SGHDT and YYEEEE. The chain has TRBV5-6 and TRBJ1-2; D is unresolved. Sequenced: peripheral blood. The TCR originated in a human donor in a cohort sampled during active COVID-19. The CDR3 spells CASSLGPGVISYGYTF. The CDR3 DNA reads TGTGCCAGCAGCTTGGGGCCCGGGGTTATTAGCTATGGCTACACCTTC.